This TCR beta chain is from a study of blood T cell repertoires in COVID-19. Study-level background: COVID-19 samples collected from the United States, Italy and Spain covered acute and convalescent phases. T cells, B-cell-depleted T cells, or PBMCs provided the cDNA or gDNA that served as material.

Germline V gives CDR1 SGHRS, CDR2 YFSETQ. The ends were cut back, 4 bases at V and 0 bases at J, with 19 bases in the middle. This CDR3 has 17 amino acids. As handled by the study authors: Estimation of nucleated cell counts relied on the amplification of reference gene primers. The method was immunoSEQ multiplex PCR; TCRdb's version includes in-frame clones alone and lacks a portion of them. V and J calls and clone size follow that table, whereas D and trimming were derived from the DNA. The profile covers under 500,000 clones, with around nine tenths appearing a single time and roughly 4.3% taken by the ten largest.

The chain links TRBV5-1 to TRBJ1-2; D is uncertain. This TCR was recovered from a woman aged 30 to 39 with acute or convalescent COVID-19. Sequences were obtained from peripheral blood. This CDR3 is CASSVQTRGLPNYGYTF. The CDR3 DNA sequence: TGCGCCAGCAGCGTACAAACTCGAGGCCTACCTAACTATGGCTACACCTTC.